This is a list of T cell receptor beta chains from one sample in a study of Graves' ophthalmopathy and Graves' hyperthyroidism. TCRdb redid the calling of the multiplex PCR reads with MiXCR, one entry per CDR3 protein. In the table there are approximately 460,000 distinct CDR3 sequences, roughly 14% of which are singletons. The sequenced material came from blood. The receptors were sampled from a woman aged 25 to 39 with Graves' ophthalmopathy. The conserved cysteine and the conserved F or W are not part of the CDR3 here. The order of the fields is CDR3 protein, D gene, V gene, J gene. D genes are given only for firm matches.

ASSPPRGGVQETQY	NA	TRBV28	TRBJ2-5
ASSTGQEHYEQY	TRBD1	TRBV28	TRBJ2-7
ASSLARLSAGVGTEAF	NA	TRBV12-3/TRBV12-4	TRBJ1-1
ASSPSLRAGELF	NA	TRBV18	TRBJ2-2
ASRGGELGPPHDFYGYT	NA	TRBV6-2/TRBV6-3	TRBJ1-2
AWSRGIEAF	NA	TRBV30	TRBJ1-1
SAPPRREPSREQY	NA	TRBV20-1	TRBJ2-7
ASSLRRLALNTGELF	TRBD2	TRBV11-2	TRBJ2-2
ASSRGAHTGELF	NA	TRBV6-1	TRBJ2-2
ASSRLADYEQY	TRBD2	TRBV27	TRBJ2-7
ASSLSGTASNQSQH	TRBD1	TRBV12-3/TRBV12-4	TRBJ1-5
ASSTSDRVGGEKLF	TRBD1	TRBV18	TRBJ1-4
ASLRDSSNQPQH	TRBD1	TRBV6-1	TRBJ1-5
ASSRDINQPQH	NA	TRBV7-8	TRBJ1-5
ASSLAAAAEAF	NA	TRBV12-3/TRBV12-4	TRBJ1-1
ASSQVRSHIY	NA	TRBV14	TRBJ1-3
ASSEPPGGNSYEQY	NA	TRBV2	TRBJ2-7
ASSFARGTGELF	NA	TRBV12-3/TRBV12-4	TRBJ2-2
ASSPRSVTDSSYNSPLH	NA	TRBV13	TRBJ1-6
ASNSEADLFSYEQY	NA	TRBV5-1	TRBJ2-7
ASSPKGDRSLETQY	TRBD1	TRBV7-3	TRBJ2-5
ASSSWTSGRAVETQY	TRBD2	TRBV6-2/TRBV6-3	TRBJ2-5
SVQRESH	TRBD2	TRBV20-1	TRBJ2-7
ASSPPGPPANVLT	NA	TRBV27	TRBJ2-6
ATRWGEDTQY	NA	TRBV10-3	TRBJ2-3
ASSDVAGGTGELF	TRBD2	TRBV6-4	TRBJ2-2
ASSMGREGYT	NA	TRBV19	TRBJ1-2
ASSLSGQGFLLNSETQY	TRBD1	TRBV27	TRBJ2-5
ASNRRPMEETQY	NA	TRBV28	TRBJ2-5
ASRSTSYEQY	NA	TRBV27	TRBJ2-7
ATSRIWGAGNTIY	NA	TRBV15	TRBJ1-3
ASSLAQGARGNTIY	TRBD1	TRBV7-2	TRBJ1-3
ASSLGADTQY	NA	TRBV6-1	TRBJ2-3
ASSLFGTGGDGYT	TRBD1	TRBV5-5	TRBJ1-2
ASSQDRVGKDEQY	TRBD1	TRBV6-1	TRBJ2-7
ASSEFDRGYEAF	TRBD1	TRBV2	TRBJ1-1
ASSETGTTTYEQY	NA	TRBV25-1	TRBJ2-7
ASSPHRDWSNQPQH	NA	TRBV27	TRBJ1-5
ASNRGGNTEAF	NA	TRBV6-1	TRBJ1-1
ASSDDGLRGYT	NA	TRBV12-3/TRBV12-4	TRBJ1-2
ASTLNSGQGIAEAF	TRBD1	TRBV6-1	TRBJ1-1